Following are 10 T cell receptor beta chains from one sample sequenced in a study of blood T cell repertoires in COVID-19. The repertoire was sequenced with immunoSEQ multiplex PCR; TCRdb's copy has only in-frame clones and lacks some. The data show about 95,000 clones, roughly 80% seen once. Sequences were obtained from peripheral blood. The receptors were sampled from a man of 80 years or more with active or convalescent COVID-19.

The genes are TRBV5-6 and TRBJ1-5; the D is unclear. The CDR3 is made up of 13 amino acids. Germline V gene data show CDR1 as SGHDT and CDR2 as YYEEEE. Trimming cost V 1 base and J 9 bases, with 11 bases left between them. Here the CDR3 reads CASSLSPQRPQHF. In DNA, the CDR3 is TGTGCCAGCAGCTTGAGCCCGCAACGGCCCCAGCATTTT.

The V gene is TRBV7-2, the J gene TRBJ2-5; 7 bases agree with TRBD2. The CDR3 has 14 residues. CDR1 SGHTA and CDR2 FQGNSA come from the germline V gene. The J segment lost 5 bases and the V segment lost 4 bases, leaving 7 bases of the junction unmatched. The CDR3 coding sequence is TGTGCCAGCAGCTCAGGGACTACCAGGGAGACCCAGTACTTC. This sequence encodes CASSSGTTRETQYF.

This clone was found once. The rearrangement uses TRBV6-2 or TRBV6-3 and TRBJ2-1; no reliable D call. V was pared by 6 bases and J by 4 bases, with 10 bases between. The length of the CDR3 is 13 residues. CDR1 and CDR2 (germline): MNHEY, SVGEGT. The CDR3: CASSNTVYNEQFF. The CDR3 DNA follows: TGTGCCAGCAGCAACACAGTATACAATGAGCAGTTCTTC.

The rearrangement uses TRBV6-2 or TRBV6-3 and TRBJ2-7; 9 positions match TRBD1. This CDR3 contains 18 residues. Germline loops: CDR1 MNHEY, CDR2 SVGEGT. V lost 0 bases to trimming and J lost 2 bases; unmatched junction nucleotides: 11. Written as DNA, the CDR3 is TGTGCCAGCAGTTACTCTCGGACGACAGGGGGTAGCCCCTACGAGCAGTACTTC. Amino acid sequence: CASSYSRTTGGSPYEQYF.

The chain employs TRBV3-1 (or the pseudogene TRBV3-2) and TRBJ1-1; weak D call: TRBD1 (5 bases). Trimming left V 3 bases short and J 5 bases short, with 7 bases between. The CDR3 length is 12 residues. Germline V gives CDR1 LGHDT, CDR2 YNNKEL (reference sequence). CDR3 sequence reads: CASSHPGTEAFF. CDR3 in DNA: TGTGCCAGCAGCCATCCAGGGACTGAAGCTTTCTTT.

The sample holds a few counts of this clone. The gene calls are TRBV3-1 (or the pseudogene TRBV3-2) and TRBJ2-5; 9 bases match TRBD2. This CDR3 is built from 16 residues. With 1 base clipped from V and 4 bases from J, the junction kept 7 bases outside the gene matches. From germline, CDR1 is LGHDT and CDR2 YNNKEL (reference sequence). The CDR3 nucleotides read TGTGCCAGCAGCCAAGCCCGCGGGGGGGCCGGAGAGACCCAGTACTTC. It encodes CASSQARGGAGETQYF.

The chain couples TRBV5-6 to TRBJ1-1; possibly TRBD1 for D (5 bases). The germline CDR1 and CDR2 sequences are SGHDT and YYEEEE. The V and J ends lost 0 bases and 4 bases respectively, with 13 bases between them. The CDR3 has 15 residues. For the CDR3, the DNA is TGTGCCAGCAGCTTGGCAGGATTCGGGGGCACTGAAGCTTTCTTT. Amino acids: CASSLAGFGGTEAFF.

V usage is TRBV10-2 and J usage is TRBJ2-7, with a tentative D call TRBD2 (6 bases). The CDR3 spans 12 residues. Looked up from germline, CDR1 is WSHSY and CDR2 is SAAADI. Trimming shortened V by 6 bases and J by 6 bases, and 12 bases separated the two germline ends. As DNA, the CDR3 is TGCGCCAGCAGCGGAGGGGACCCCGAGCAGTACTTC. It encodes CASSGGDPEQYF.

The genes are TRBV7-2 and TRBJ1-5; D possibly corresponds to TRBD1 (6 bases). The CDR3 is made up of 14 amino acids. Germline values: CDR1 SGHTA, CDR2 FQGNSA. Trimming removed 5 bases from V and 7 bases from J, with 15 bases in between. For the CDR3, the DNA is TGTGCCAGCAGCGAGACAGGTCAACGACAGCCCCAGCATTTT. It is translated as CASSETGQRQPQHF.

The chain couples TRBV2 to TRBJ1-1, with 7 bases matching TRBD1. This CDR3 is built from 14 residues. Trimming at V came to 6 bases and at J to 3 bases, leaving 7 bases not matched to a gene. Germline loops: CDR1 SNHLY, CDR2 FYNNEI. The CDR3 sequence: CASRVDRAYTEAFF. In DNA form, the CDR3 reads TGTGCCAGCAGGGTTGACAGGGCGTACACTGAAGCTTTCTTT. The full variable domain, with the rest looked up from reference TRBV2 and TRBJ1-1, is EPEVTQTPSHQVTQMGQEVILRCVPISNHLYFYWYRQILGQKVEFLVSFYNNEISEKSEIFDDQFSVERPDGSNFTLKIRSTKLEDSAMYFCASRVDRAYTEAFFGQGTRLTVV.